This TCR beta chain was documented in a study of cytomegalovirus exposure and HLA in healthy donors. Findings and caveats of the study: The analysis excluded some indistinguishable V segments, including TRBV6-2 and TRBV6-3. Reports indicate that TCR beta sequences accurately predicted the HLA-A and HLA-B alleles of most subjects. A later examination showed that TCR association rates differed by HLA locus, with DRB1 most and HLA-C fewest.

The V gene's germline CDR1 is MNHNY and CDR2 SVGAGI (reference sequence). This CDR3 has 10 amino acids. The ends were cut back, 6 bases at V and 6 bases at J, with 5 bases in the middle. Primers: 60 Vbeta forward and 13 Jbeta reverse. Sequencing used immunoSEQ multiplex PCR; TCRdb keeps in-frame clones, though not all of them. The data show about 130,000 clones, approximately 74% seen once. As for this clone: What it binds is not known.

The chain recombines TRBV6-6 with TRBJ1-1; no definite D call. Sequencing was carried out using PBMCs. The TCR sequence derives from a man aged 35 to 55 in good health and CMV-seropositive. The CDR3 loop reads CASSSAEAFF. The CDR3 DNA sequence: TGTGCCAGCAGCTCAGCTGAAGCTTTCTTT.